This T cell receptor beta chain was identified in a study of T cells in Graves' hyperthyroidism and ophthalmopathy. The study's findings and limits: Blood also showed most of the thyroid clonotypes that were expanded above 0.001. Ophthalmopathy, which appeared later, was predicted by the model a median about 6 months before onset.

It was considered stable Graves' hyperthyroidism when ophthalmopathy did not progress within 18 months. Extraction of PBMCs used roughly 10 ml of fresh peripheral blood. With regard to this clonotype: The target antigen is unknown.

Amplified regions were TCR beta CDR3 sequences from RNA transcripts. RT-PCR in the first round (using the HTBI primer set) targeted the TCR CDR3. Using its own MiXCR run on the multiplex PCR reads, TCRdb lists one record per CDR3 protein. The sample lists about 760,000 distinct CDR3 sequences; 35% were seen once. This CDR3 region has 15 residues. Germline V lookup: CDR1 MNHEY, CDR2 SVGEGT. V shed 5 bases, J shed 2 bases, and the junction held 4 bases outside the gene matches. Sample: blood. The receptor comes from a woman between 35 and 50 years old with Graves' hyperthyroidism. The rearrangement links TRBV6-2 or TRBV6-3 to TRBJ1-5, with 9 bases aligning to TRBD1. The chain's CDR3 is CASSAGDRGNQPQHF. The CDR3 nucleotides are TGTGCCAGCAGTGCGGGGGACAGGGGCAATCAGCCCCAGCATTTT.